These 25 T cell receptor beta chains share one sample of origin, sequenced in a study of shared clonotypes between healthy human individuals. Method: immunoSEQ multiplex PCR; TCRdb's copy keeps in-frame clones and lacks some. The data show about 1.1 million clones, with approximately 77% seen just once and roughly 0.83% held by the top ten. Material for sequencing was memory CD4+ T cells from PBMCs. Described subset: CD45RA-negative fraction. These receptors came from a man between 18 and 35 years old in good health. Some clones in this sample may be carry-over from other donors' samples.

The CDR3 loop is CAAGPGPPAEQYF. CDR3 coding DNA: TGTGCCGCCGGACCCGGGCCCCCGGCCGAGCAGTACTTC. V and J are TRBV10-3 and TRBJ2-7; D is unclear. The CDR3 is 13 residues long. V lost 11 bases and J lost 6, with 20 bases in between. CDR1 ENHRY and CDR2 SYGVKD come from the germline V gene.

The chain employs TRBV7-8 and TRBJ2-7, with unresolved D. Trimming took off 3 bases at V and 1 base at J, with 13 bases between the two ends. Germline lookup yields CDR1 SGHVS and CDR2 FQNEAQ. There are 15 residues in the CDR3. Here the CDR3 reads CASSFEPTESYEQYF. As DNA, the CDR3 is TGTGCCAGCAGCTTCGAGCCTACGGAATCCTACGAGCAGTACTTC.

This clone was recorded a few times. The chain links TRBV23-1 to TRBJ1-3; D is perhaps TRBD1 (6 bases). TRBV23-1 is annotated as an ORF whose role is uncertain. The CDR3 sequence is 13 residues long. V lost 11 bases and J 4 bases, leaving 15 bases between the germline ends. The CDR3 is CAGGRGRGNTIYF. Written as DNA, the CDR3 is TGCGCCGGGGGGCGGGGACGAGGAAACACCATATATTTT.

In regard to this clone: This sample also contains other DNA sequences that code for the same CDR3. The chain has TRBV28 and TRBJ1-5; D unresolved. Trimming removed 5 bases at V and 3 bases at J, with 11 bases between. CDR3 length: 14 amino acids. Germline V gene sequence: CDR1 MDHEN, CDR2 SYDVKM. The CDR3 sequence: CASSTRRDNQPQHF. The CDR3 DNA reads TGTGCCAGCAGTACGAGGCGGGACAATCAGCCCCAGCATTTT. The entire variable domain, with the rest obtained from reference TRBV28 and TRBJ1-5, is as follows: DVKVTQSSRYLVKRTGEKVFLECVQDMDHENMFWYRQDPGLGLRLIYFSYDVKMKEKGDIPEGYSVSREKKERFSLILESASTNQTSMYLCASSTRRDNQPQHFGDGTRLSIL.

The chain joins TRBV2 to TRBJ2-6; D could derive from TRBD1 or TRBD2 (5 bases each). CDR1 SNHLY and CDR2 FYNNEI come from the germline V gene. This CDR3 spans 16 amino acids. Trimming took 6 bases from V and 0 from J, leaving 12 bases between them. The CDR3 nucleotides read TGTGCCAGCAGCGGGGACCTCCGCTCTGGGGCCAACGTCCTGACTTTC. Its protein is CASSGDLRSGANVLTF.

There are a few counts of this clone. This chain links TRBV25-1 with TRBJ2-2; D possibly uses TRBD1 or TRBD2 (5 bases each). Germline CDR1 and CDR2: MGHDK and SYGVNS. V was pared by 2 bases and J by 0 bases, with 7 bases between. The CDR3 has 15 residues. As DNA, the CDR3 is TGTGCCAGCAGTGAACAGGGACCGAACACCGGGGAGCTGTTTTTT. Translating gives CASSEQGPNTGELFF.

The chain employs TRBV5-1 and TRBJ2-7; weak D call: TRBD2 (5 bases). The CDR3 loop spans 14 amino acids. Trimming pared 4 bases from V and 3 bases from J, leaving 14 bases between. Germline CDR1 SGHRS, CDR2 YFSETQ. CDR3 sequence reads: CASSPDRGGYEQYF. The CDR3, as DNA: TGCGCCAGCAGCCCCGATCGAGGAGGCTACGAGCAGTACTTC.

Only a few counts were recorded for this clone. This chain connects TRBV29-1 to TRBJ1-1; a weak D match, TRBD1 (5 bases). The CDR3 is made up of 14 amino acids. CDR1 is SQVTM and CDR2 is ANQGSEA in the germline V gene. Deletions cut 4 bases from V and 1 base from J, with 13 bases between. The CDR3: CSVVRQGANTEAFF. The CDR3 region has the DNA TGCAGCGTTGTAAGGCAGGGTGCGAACACTGAAGCTTTCTTT.

This clone is a singleton in its sample. The chain has TRBV7-7 and TRBJ2-1, with D tentatively TRBD2 (5 bases). The CDR3 is made up of 13 amino acids. Germline V lookup: CDR1 SSHAT, CDR2 FNYEAQ (reference sequence). The V end lost 1 base, the J end lost 10 bases, and 11 bases lay between the germline ends. The CDR3 sequence: CASSLDFTGEQFF. The DNA for the CDR3 is TGTGCCAGCAGCTTAGATTTTACGGGAGAGCAGTTCTTC. Looking up the rest from reference TRBV7-7 and TRBJ2-1 gives the full variable domain: GAGVSQSPRYKVTKRGQDVTLRCDPISSHATLYWYQQALGQGPEFLTYFNYEAQPDKSGLPSDRFSAERPEGSISTLTIQRTEQRDSAMYRCASSLDFTGEQFFGPGTRLTVL.

The rearrangement uses TRBV5-8 and TRBJ2-7, with D perhaps being TRBD1 or TRBD2 (5 bases each). The length of the CDR3 is 14 residues. Trimming removed 6 bases from V and 0 bases from J, with 13 bases in between. Germline assignment: CDR1 SGHTS and CDR2 YDEGEE. The CDR3 DNA follows: TGTGCCAGCATACGAGGGACGGACTCCTACGAGCAGTACTTC. Its translation: CASIRGTDSYEQYF.

This chain uses TRBV9 with TRBJ2-5; 8 positions agree with TRBD1. V dropped 4 bases and J dropped 3; count of bases not matched to a gene: 14. Germline-derived CDR1 and CDR2 are SGDLS and YYNGEE. The CDR3 is 17 residues long. This CDR3 is CASSTRGGTGGKETQYF. The CDR3 DNA sequence: TGTGCCAGCAGCACCCGAGGGGGGACAGGCGGGAAAGAGACCCAGTACTTC.

This clone was found a few times. A much bigger clone sits one base away, suggesting this may be a read error. Other DNA sequences in the sample encode the same CDR3. The chain is built from TRBV5-1 and TRBJ1-2; D remains unclear. The germline V gene encodes CDR1 SGHRS and CDR2 YFSETQ. The CDR3 spans 12 residues. V was clipped by 0 bases and J by 1 base, with 1 base between them. CDR3 protein: CASSLDNYGYTF. The CDR3 nucleotides read TGCGCCAGCAGCTTGGATAACTATGGCTACACCTTC.

The rearrangement joins TRBV11-2 to TRBJ2-7, with D perhaps matching TRBD1 (6 bases). The germline V gene has CDR1 SGHAT and CDR2 FQNNGV. The CDR3 totals 15 residues. The V gene lost 6 bases and the J gene lost 2 bases, with 17 bases spanning the gap. CDR3: CASRPPGQATYEQYF. The CDR3 DNA reads as TGTGCCAGCAGGCCCCCGGGACAAGCCACCTACGAGCAGTACTTC.

The chain combines TRBV5-4 with TRBJ2-7, with TRBD2 identical over 7 bases. Germline CDR1 SGHNT, CDR2 YYREEE (reference sequence). V lost 0 bases to trimming and J lost 2 bases; unmatched junction nucleotides: 5. The CDR3 spans 15 residues. CDR3 sequence reads: CASSLESGRAYEQYF. DNA for the CDR3: TGTGCCAGCAGCTTGGAGTCAGGGAGGGCCTACGAGCAGTACTTC.

The V gene is TRBV6-1, the J gene TRBJ1-6; no clear D gene. CDR1 and CDR2 from the germline V gene are MNHNS and SASEGT. Between the trimmed V and J ends, which lost 2 bases and 3 bases, there was a span of 17 bases. CDR3 length: 18 amino acids. The CDR3 loop is CASSEMVGGFRYNSPLHF. The DNA for the CDR3 is TGTGCCAGCAGTGAAATGGTTGGAGGCTTCCGCTATAATTCACCCCTCCACTTT.

V usage is TRBV10-3 and J usage is TRBJ1-5; D gene unclear. Trimming removed 0 bases at V and 0 bases at J, with 18 bases between. Per the germline V gene, CDR1 is ENHRY and CDR2 is SYGVKD. The CDR3 extends over 19 amino acids. The CDR3 nucleotides read TGTGCCATCAGTGAGTCGCCTGGACTAGGCACTTATAGCAATCAGCCCCAGCATTTT. Protein sequence: CAISESPGLGTYSNQPQHF.

This chain joins TRBV28 and TRBJ1-4; D uncertain. Trimming removed 2 bases from V and 3 bases from J, with 13 bases in between. The germline V gene has CDR1 MDHEN and CDR2 SYDVKM. The CDR3 has 16 amino acids. This CDR3 is CASSLRGRAANEKLFF. The CDR3 DNA follows: TGTGCCAGCAGTTTACGGGGTAGGGCTGCTAATGAAAAACTGTTTTTT.

V gene TRBV6-1 combines with J gene TRBJ2-5, with 9 bases lining up with TRBD1. Germline assignment: CDR1 MNHNS and CDR2 SASEGT. CDR3 length: 14 amino acids. The V and J ends lost 6 bases and 1 base, in that order; junction bases with no gene match: 3. The CDR3 DNA is TGTGCCAGCAGGGACAGGGGTAGCCAAGAGACCCAGTACTTC. This sequence encodes CASRDRGSQETQYF.

This clone has only a few counts. This rearrangement joins TRBV19 to TRBJ1-5, with no clear D. CDR1 is LNHDA, CDR2 SQIVND, per germline (reference sequence). The CDR3 totals 13 residues. Between the trimmed V and J ends, which lost 11 bases and 5 bases, there was a span of 16 bases. The CDR3 region is CAVGGNGYQPQHF. CDR3 nucleotide sequence: TGTGCCGTTGGAGGGAATGGGTATCAGCCCCAGCATTTT.

The chain has TRBV9 and TRBJ2-2, with D hard to call. Deletions cut 7 bases from V and 1 base from J, with 11 bases between. The CDR3 loop spans 14 amino acids. Per germline, CDR1 SGDLS and CDR2 YYNGEE. In DNA, the CDR3 is TGTGCCAGCGCCCCTGGGCTGAACACCGGGGAGCTGTTTTTT. Translated: CASAPGLNTGELFF. Drawing the rest from reference TRBV9 and TRBJ2-2, the complete variable domain is DSGVTQTPKHLITATGQRVTLRCSPRSGDLSVYWYQQSLDQGLQFLIQYYNGEERAKGNILERFSAQQFPDLHSELNLSSLELGDSALYFCASAPGLNTGELFFGEGSRLTVL.

The chain employs TRBV9 and TRBJ1-5; D gene uncertain. The V end was cut by 0 bases, the J end by 5 bases, with 12 bases between. The CDR3 consists of 15 residues. The germline gives CDR1 SGDLS, CDR2 YYNGEE. The CDR3: CASSVDGTSYQPQHF. CDR3 bases: TGTGCCAGCAGCGTAGATGGAACTTCGTATCAGCCCCAGCATTTT.

The chain carries TRBV5-6 and TRBJ1-6; the D gene is possibly TRBD1 (6 bases). Germline values: CDR1 SGHDT, CDR2 YYEEEE. V gave up 4 bases and J gave up 9 bases, with 17 bases separating them. This CDR3 is built from 15 residues. CDR3 amino acids: CASSPPGHEGSPLHF. In DNA form, the CDR3 reads TGTGCCAGCAGCCCGCCGGGACATGAGGGTTCACCCCTCCACTTT.

The J gene is TRBJ2-7, the V gene TRBV20-1, with unresolved D. Germline CDR1 and CDR2: DFQATT and SNEGSKA (reference sequence). The germline V and J ends were trimmed by 1 base and 6 bases, with 4 bases remaining between them. CDR3 length: 10 amino acids. The CDR3 reads CSARGSEQYF. CDR3 sequence (DNA): TGCAGTGCTAGAGGATCCGAGCAGTACTTC.

This rearrangement joins TRBV28 to TRBJ1-3; perhaps TRBD1 as D (6 bases). The V gene lost 6 bases and the J gene lost 2 bases, with 8 bases spanning the gap. The germline gives CDR1 MDHEN, CDR2 SYDVKM. This CDR3 is built from 13 residues. CDR3 nucleotide sequence: TGTGCCAGCAGGGCAGGGGCTGGAAACACCATATATTTT. Protein: CASRAGAGNTIYF.

The CDR3 here is CASSRDVGTGDTGELFF. As DNA, the CDR3 is TGTGCCAGTAGTCGAGACGTAGGGACTGGGGACACCGGGGAGCTGTTTTTT. V and J are TRBV19 and TRBJ2-2, with D tentatively TRBD2 (6 bases). Per germline, CDR1 LNHDA and CDR2 SQIVND (reference sequence). The V and J ends lost 5 bases and 3 bases respectively, with 19 bases between them. This CDR3 region has 17 residues.